This TCR beta chain was captured in a study of cytomegalovirus exposure and HLA in healthy donors. CDR3 size: 19 residues. V trimming: 4 bases; J trimming: 0 bases; junction bases outside the gene matches: 10. Germline assignment: CDR1 SGHKS and CDR2 YYEKEE (reference sequence). General study results and limits: Many donors shared some public TCRs, even though most TCR sequences were rare. Sequencing likely produced, as an artifact, a cluster of highly shared sequence variants.

PCR primers comprised 60 Vbeta and 13 Jbeta primers. The data were produced by immunoSEQ multiplex PCR, yet TCRdb's version contains in-frame clones alone and is incomplete. The table shows around 150,000 clones, with approximately 80% occurring only once. This clone showed up just a few times. Its antigen is undetermined. The sequenced sample consisted of PBMCs. V and J are TRBV5-5 and TRBJ2-6; 10 bases match TRBD1. The receptor's source is a woman between 18 and 30 years old in good health and CMV-seronegative. The CDR3 protein is CASSEGTGVGFSGANVLTF. The CDR3 nucleotides are TGTGCCAGCAGCGAAGGGACAGGGGTTGGCTTCTCTGGGGCCAACGTCCTGACTTTC.